Sequencing of this T cell receptor beta chain was carried out in a study of blood T cells in healthy people across ages. Alongside a J-beta primer mix, a sample-barcoded 5' primer served in a second PCR lasting about 7 to 11 cycles. Unique molecular identifiers of 12 random nucleotides labeled each cDNA. TCRdb passed the 5' RACE reads through MiXCR, listing each CDR3 protein once. The sample lists under 1,100,000 distinct CDR3 sequences, about 25% occurring once. Isolated PBMCs totaled at least 6 million in each sample. This clonotype was observed a few times. The junction departs from the called germline gene at one end, perhaps through a read error. CDR3 length equals 13 residues. Germline values: CDR1 SEHNR, CDR2 FQNEAQ (reference sequence). Separately, the same data were catalogued under a study of T cells of mothers and their children. That paper adds: The yield was over 9 million TCR beta CDR3 reads from each mother and about 3.2 million from each child. When mothers and children were related, their normalized repertoire overlap, which was always slightly higher, did not differ significantly from that of unrelated pairs.

The rearrangement uses TRBV7-9 and TRBJ2-7; TRBD1 aligns across 9 bases. The sequence came from a girl aged 2 to 9 in good health. Sequencing used blood. The CDR3 loop reads CASSYTGGPSLFF. The CDR3 region has the DNA TGTGCCAGCAGCTATACAGGGGGCCCAAGCCTGTTCTTC.